What follows are 9 T cell receptor beta chains derived from one specimen sequenced in a study of shared clonotypes between healthy human individuals. Data came from immunoSEQ multiplex PCR; TCRdb stores just in-frame clones and leaves some out. The sample lists over 2 million clones; around 95% were seen once. Sequenced sample: naive CD4+ T cells sorted from blood. Subset noted: CD45RA+ positively selected. These receptors all stem from a man younger than 35 in good health.

The chain recombines TRBV7-2 with TRBJ1-4, with a weak D call TRBD1 (5 bases). Germline CDR1 is SGHTA and CDR2 is FQGNSA. Trimming stripped 1 base from V and 4 bases from J, with 7 bases between. The CDR3 totals 14 residues. The CDR3 sequence is CASSLGRGNEKLFF. Here the CDR3 DNA reads TGTGCCAGCAGCTTAGGAAGGGGTAATGAAAAACTGTTTTTT.

Concerning this clone: The sample has other DNA sequences that encode this CDR3 too. The chain couples TRBV7-2 to TRBJ2-3; D remains unclear. V shed 1 base and J shed 3 bases, with 5 bases lying between them. This CDR3 comprises 13 residues. Germline CDR1 and CDR2: SGHTA and FQGNSA. In DNA form, the CDR3 reads TGTGCCAGCAGCTTAGGTGGGACAGATACGCAGTATTTT. It yields the protein CASSLGGTDTQYF. Variable domain in full (rest from reference TRBV7-2 and TRBJ2-3): GAGVSQSPSNKVTEKGKDVELRCDPISGHTALYWYRQSLGQGLEFLIYFQGNSAPDKSGLPSDRFSAERTGGSVSTLTIQRTQQEDSAVYLCASSLGGTDTQYFGPGTRLTVL.

The chain has TRBV2 and TRBJ2-7; a possible D gene is TRBD2 (5 bases). The V gene lost 3 bases and the J gene lost 4 bases, with 13 bases spanning the gap. The CDR3 has 14 residues. In germline, CDR1 is SNHLY, CDR2 FYNNEI. CDR3 amino acids: CASSDGVGSYEQYF. CDR3 sequence (DNA): TGTGCCAGCAGTGACGGGGTGGGGAGTTACGAGCAGTACTTC.

The sample holds a few counts of this clone. Other DNA sequences of this sample code for an identical CDR3. This chain's CDR3 is CASSNRDRGTDTQYF. The CDR3 bases are TGTGCCAGTAGTAACCGGGACAGGGGAACAGATACGCAGTATTTT. The gene calls are TRBV19 and TRBJ2-3; TRBD1 matches at 10 bases. Germline-derived CDR1 and CDR2 are LNHDA and SQIVND (reference sequence). CDR3 length: 15 amino acids. With 4 bases clipped from V and 3 bases from J, the junction kept 4 bases outside the gene matches.

The chain employs TRBV10-1 and TRBJ2-7, with a tentative D call TRBD1 (6 bases). The germline V gene encodes CDR1 WNHNN and CDR2 SYGVQD (reference sequence). The CDR3 has 14 residues. V was clipped by 4 bases and J by 5 bases, with 15 bases between them. CDR3 coding DNA: TGCGCCAGCAGTGCAACAGGGATCTTCAACGAGCAGTACTTC. Translated, it gives CASSATGIFNEQYF.

The chain is built from TRBV9 and TRBJ1-5; no clear D gene. CDR3 length: 16 amino acids. Germline loops: CDR1 SGDLS, CDR2 YYNGEE. Deletions cut 0 bases from V and 0 bases from J, with 10 bases between. The CDR3 bases are TGTGCCAGCAGCGTAGGACCGGACCATAGCAATCAGCCCCAGCATTTT. Encoded protein: CASSVGPDHSNQPQHF.

This clone was detected once. The CDR3 DNA follows: TGCAGTGCTAGACCCTCTGGTGGCTACACCTTC. Translated: CSARPSGGYTF. The V gene is TRBV20-1, the J gene TRBJ1-2; D gene unclear. The germline CDR1 and CDR2 sequences are DFQATT and SNEGSKA (reference sequence). The V gene lost 2 bases and the J gene lost 7 bases, with 8 bases spanning the gap. The CDR3 is 11 residues long.

Comment on this clone: Other nucleotide sequences in the sample specify the same CDR3. The chain uses TRBV7-9 and TRBJ1-5; D is possibly TRBD1 (5 bases). This CDR3 spans 16 amino acids. Germline-derived CDR1 and CDR2 are SEHNR and FQNEAQ (reference sequence). V was shortened by 0 bases and J by 0 bases, with 9 bases between the two germline ends. CDR3 loop: CASSLARGNSNQPQHF. DNA for the CDR3: TGTGCCAGCAGCTTAGCCCGGGGGAATAGCAATCAGCCCCAGCATTTT.

V usage is TRBV18 and J usage is TRBJ2-7; D gene uncertain. Germline CDR1 is KGHSH and CDR2 is LQKENI. The CDR3 length is 13 residues. V was shortened by 3 bases and J by 0 bases, with 6 bases between the two germline ends. CDR3 coding DNA: TGTGCCAGCTCACCGTCCCTCTCCTACGAGCAGTACTTC. Its translation: CASSPSLSYEQYF.